The sequence of this TCR beta chain was determined in a study of graft-versus-host responses after intestinal transplantation. As for the study in general: Each recipient received anti-thymocyte globulin induction, then tacrolimus and steroids for around three years. Findings and limits, study-wide: Recipient marrow contained GvH clones, some of which appeared first in ileum or blood.

This clone has only a few counts. Antigen unknown. Grafts had their tissue processed, releasing intraepithelial and lamina propria lymphocytes. Clones were read by immunoSEQ multiplex PCR, and TCRdb kept only the in-frame ones, dropping some. The sample records around 15,000 clones, over 50% being singletons. Germline V gene lookup returns CDR1 SGHVS and CDR2 FNYEAQ. This CDR3 spans 16 amino acids. The V gene end was trimmed by 5 bases and the J gene end by 3 bases; junction bases not matched to a gene: 11. This sequence was found in a human patient who received an intestinal transplant, so some T cells may come from the graft donor. Source: ileum tissue, taken 524 days after transplant. The chain joins TRBV7-6 to TRBJ2-3; 7 bases are shared with TRBD2. CDR3 nucleotides: TGTGCCAGCAGCCAACCTAGCGGAGAATTAACAGATACGCAGTATTTT. Translation gives CASSQPSGELTDTQYF.